The clone carrying this T cell receptor (beta chain) appeared many times. Its antigen is not identified. At one of its ends the junction is not consistent with the germline gene, which may arise from a read error. This specimen belongs to a study of regulatory T cells in long-lasting Graves disease. General observations from the study: TCR diversity in persistent Graves' patients was below that of newly diagnosed ones.

Time point in this sample: newly diagnosed GD, antithyroid drugs for less than 3 months. PBMC RNA was the source of the TCR library. Sequencing libraries for TCR beta were prepared with iRepertoire HTBI primers and Arm-PCR of CDR3 regions. TCRdb re-derived calls from the multiplex PCR reads in MiXCR, one entry per CDR3 protein. Of roughly 320,000 distinct CDR3 sequences listed, roughly a sixth are singletons. Germline CDR1 reads LGHNA; CDR2 reads YSLEER. This CDR3 spans 14 amino acids. These data are also associated with another study on T cells in Graves' hyperthyroidism and ophthalmopathy.

V is TRBV4-3 and J is TRBJ1-1, with D tentatively TRBD1 (6 bases). The TCR originated in a man aged 40-50 years with Graves disease. Sequences were derived from peripheral blood mononuclear cells (PBMCs), sampled at new diagnosis, from a patient treated with antithyroid drugs. CDR3 bases: TGTGCCAGCAGCCGCGGACAGTTGAACACTGAAGCTTTCTTT. Translated, it gives CASSRGQLNTEAFF.